The subject of this entry is one TCR beta chain. Its antigen is not known. This entry comes from a study of OX40 agonist ivuxolimab in advanced cancers. Data came from immunoSEQ multiplex PCR; TCRdb stores just in-frame clones and leaves some out. The sample contains around 19,000 clones, around three quarters of which appear only once. Findings of the study overall: CD8+ T cells were the subset that, on average, had more expanded clones than CD4+.

The CDR3 consists of 12 residues. From germline, CDR1 is MNHEY and CDR2 SMNVEV (reference sequence). V shed 6 bases, J shed 7 bases, and the junction held 3 bases outside the gene matches. The source was CD4+ or CD8+ T cells sorted from blood, collected in a trial of the OX40 agonist ivuxolimab. The clonotype comes from an adult with an advanced solid tumor such as melanoma, head and neck, liver or kidney cancer. This rearrangement joins TRBV27 to TRBJ2-3, with TRBD1 matching over 8 bases. The CDR3 nucleotides read TGTGCCAGCAGCAGGGGGCTCAATACGCAGTATTTT. The encoded protein is CASSRGLNTQYF.